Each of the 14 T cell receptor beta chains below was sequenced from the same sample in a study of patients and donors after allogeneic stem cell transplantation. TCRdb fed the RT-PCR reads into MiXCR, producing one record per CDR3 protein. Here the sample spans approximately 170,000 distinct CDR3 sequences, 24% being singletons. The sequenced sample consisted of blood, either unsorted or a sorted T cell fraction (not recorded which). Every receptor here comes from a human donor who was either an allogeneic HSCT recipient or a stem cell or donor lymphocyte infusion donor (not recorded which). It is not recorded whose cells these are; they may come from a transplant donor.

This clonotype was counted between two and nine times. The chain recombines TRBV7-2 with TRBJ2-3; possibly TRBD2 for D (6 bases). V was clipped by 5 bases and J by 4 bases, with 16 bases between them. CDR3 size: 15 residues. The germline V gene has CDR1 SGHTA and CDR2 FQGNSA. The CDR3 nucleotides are TGTGCCAGCAGCCTCCGGGACTCGGCGGCAGATACGCAGTATTTT. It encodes CASSLRDSAADTQYF. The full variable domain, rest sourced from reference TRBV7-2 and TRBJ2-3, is GAGVSQSPSNKVTEKGKDVELRCDPISGHTALYWYRQSLGQGLEFLIYFQGNSAPDKSGLPSDRFSAERTGGSVSTLTIQRTQQEDSAVYLCASSLRDSAADTQYFGPGTRLTVL.

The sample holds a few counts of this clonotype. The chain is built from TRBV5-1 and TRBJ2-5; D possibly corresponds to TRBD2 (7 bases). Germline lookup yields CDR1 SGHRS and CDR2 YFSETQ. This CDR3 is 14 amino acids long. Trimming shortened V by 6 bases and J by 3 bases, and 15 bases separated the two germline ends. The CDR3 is CASTPGGREETQYF. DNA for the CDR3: TGCGCCAGCACCCCGGGGGGCAGGGAAGAGACCCAGTACTTC.

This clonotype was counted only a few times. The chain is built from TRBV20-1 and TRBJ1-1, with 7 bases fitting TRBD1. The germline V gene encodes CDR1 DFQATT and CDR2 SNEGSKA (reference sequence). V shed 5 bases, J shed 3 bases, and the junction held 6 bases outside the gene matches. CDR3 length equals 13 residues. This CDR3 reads CSAPGGGHTEAFF. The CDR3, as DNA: TGCAGTGCTCCAGGGGGGGGCCACACTGAAGCTTTCTTT.

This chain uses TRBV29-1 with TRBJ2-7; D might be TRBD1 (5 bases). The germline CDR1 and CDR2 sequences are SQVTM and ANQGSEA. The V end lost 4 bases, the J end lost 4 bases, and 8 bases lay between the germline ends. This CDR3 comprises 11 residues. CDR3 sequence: CSVVAGYEQYF. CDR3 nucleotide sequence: TGCAGCGTTGTGGCAGGGTACGAGCAGTACTTC.

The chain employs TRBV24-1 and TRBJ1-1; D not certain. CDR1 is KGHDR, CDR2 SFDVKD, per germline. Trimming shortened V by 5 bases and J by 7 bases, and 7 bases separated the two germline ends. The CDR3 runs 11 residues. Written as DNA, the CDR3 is TGTGCCACCAGTGTTGGAGATGAAGCTTTCTTT. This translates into CATSVGDEAFF.

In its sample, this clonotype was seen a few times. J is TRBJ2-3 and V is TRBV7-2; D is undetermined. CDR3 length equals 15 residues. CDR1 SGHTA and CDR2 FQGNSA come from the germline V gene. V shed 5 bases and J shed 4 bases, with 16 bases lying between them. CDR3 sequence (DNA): TGTGCCAGCAGCCCCCAGGCTGGAAGCTCAGATACGCAGTATTTT. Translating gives CASSPQAGSSDTQYF.

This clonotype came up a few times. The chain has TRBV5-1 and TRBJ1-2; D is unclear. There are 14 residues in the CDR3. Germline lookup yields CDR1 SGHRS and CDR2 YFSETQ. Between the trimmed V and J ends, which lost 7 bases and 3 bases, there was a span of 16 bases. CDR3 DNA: TGCGCCAGCGCGCCTGAGGACCCAGACTATGGCTACACCTTC. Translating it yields CASAPEDPDYGYTF.

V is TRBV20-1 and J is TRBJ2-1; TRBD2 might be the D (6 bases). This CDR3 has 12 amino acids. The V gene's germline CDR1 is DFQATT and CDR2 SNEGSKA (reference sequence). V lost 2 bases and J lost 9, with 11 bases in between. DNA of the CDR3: TGCAGTGCTAGACCGACTAGTACTGAGCAGTTCTTC. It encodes CSARPTSTEQFF.

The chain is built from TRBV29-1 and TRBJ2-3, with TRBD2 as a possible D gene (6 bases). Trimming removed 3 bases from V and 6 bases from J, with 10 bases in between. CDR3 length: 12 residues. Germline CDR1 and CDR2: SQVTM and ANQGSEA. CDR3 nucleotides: TGCAGCGTTGACTCGGGGGATGATACGCAGTATTTT. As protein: CSVDSGDDTQYF.

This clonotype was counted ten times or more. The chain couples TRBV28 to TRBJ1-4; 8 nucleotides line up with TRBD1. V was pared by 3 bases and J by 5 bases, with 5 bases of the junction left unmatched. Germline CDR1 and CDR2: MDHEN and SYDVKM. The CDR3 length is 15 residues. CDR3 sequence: CASSFPRTGNEKLFF. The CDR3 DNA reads TGTGCCAGCAGTTTCCCCCGGACAGGGAATGAAAAACTGTTTTTT. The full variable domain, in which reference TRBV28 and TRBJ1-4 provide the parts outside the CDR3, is DVKVTQSSRYLVKRTGEKVFLECVQDMDHENMFWYRQDPGLGLRLIYFSYDVKMKEKGDIPEGYSVSREKKERFSLILESASTNQTSMYLCASSFPRTGNEKLFFGSGTQLSVL.

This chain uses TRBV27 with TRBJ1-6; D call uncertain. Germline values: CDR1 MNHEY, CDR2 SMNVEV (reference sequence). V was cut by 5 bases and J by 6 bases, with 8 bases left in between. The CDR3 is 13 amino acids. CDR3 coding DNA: TGTGCCAGCAGTCGTCGGACTAATTCACCCCTCCACTTT. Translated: CASSRRTNSPLHF.

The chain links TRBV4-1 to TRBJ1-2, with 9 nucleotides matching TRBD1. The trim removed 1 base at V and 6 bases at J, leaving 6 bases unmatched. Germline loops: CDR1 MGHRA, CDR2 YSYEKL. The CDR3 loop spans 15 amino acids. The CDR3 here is CASSQVIQGADGYTF. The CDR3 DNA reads TGCGCCAGCAGCCAAGTTATACAGGGGGCTGATGGCTACACCTTC.

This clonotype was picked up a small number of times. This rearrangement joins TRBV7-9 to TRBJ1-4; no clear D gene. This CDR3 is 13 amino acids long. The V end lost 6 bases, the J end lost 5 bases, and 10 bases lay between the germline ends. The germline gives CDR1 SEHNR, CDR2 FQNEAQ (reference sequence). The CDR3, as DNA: TGTGCCAGCAGATTCGTCAGCAATGAAAAACTGTTTTTT. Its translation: CASRFVSNEKLFF.

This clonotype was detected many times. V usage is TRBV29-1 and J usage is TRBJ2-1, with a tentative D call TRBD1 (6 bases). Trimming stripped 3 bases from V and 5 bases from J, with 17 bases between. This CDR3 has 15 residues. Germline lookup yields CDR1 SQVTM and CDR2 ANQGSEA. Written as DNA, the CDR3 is TGCAGCGTTGATGTCCCTCTGAAGGGGGACAATGAGCAGTTCTTC. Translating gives CSVDVPLKGDNEQFF.